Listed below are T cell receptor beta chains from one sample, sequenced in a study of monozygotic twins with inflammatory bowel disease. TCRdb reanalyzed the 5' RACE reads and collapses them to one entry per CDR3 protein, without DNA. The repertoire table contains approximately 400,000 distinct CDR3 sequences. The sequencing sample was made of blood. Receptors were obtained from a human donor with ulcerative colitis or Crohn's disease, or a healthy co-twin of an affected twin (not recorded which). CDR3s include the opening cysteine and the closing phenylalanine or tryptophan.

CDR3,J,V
CASSPQAPTEAFF,TRBJ1-1,TRBV7-8
CASSQGFSEAFF,TRBJ1-1,TRBV6-2/TRBV6-3
CASSWGGTGNTIYF,TRBJ1-3,TRBV21-1
CASSPPGQGLLAFF,TRBJ1-1,TRBV3-1
CATSRDHLETQYF,TRBJ2-5,TRBV15
CASSRDLNEKLFF,TRBJ1-4,TRBV7-2
CASSRRWASGATDTQYF,TRBJ2-3,TRBV7-9
CASSPHTGGSGEQYF,TRBJ2-7,TRBV4-3
CASSFGGQGRTYEQYF,TRBJ2-7,TRBV5-1
CASSSPGGEQYF,TRBJ2-7,TRBV7-2
CSARDQGQVRKLFF,TRBJ1-4,TRBV20-1
CASSPQGSTDTQYF,TRBJ2-3,TRBV5-1
CASYPTRNTEAFF,TRBJ1-1,TRBV27
CVGGPRQGTGTQYF,TRBJ2-3,TRBV2
CASSLPGQGSYEQYF,TRBJ2-7,TRBV27
CSATPPIAGPRTDTQYF,TRBJ2-3,TRBV20-1
CASSLNADNTEAFF,TRBJ1-1,TRBV12-3/TRBV12-4
CASSFPSGRTTYEQYF,TRBJ2-7,TRBV11-2
CASTLQIYNEQFF,TRBJ2-1,TRBV7-2
CASSPDRMQETQYF,TRBJ2-5,TRBV5-1
CSARDSSGGELFF,TRBJ2-2,TRBV20-1
CASSATGTAAETQYF,TRBJ2-5,TRBV28
CASSLYLGQREQFF,TRBJ2-1,TRBV5-4
CASSPLQIFSTDTQYF,TRBJ2-3,TRBV7-2
CASSLAELPAETQYF,TRBJ2-5,TRBV7-8
CASGPTGVSGYTF,TRBJ1-2,TRBV5-6
CSARGLRTAGNTIYF,TRBJ1-3,TRBV20-1
CASSQERTQYF,TRBJ2-3,TRBV14